This entry is about one TCR beta chain. Its antigen is not identified. This sample was taken from a study of shared clonotypes between healthy human individuals. Study findings and constraints: The study found roughly 5% of naive CD4 clonotypes shared across several donors. Against clonotypes common to all four donors, non-shared ones had lower generation probabilities.

Trimming stripped 5 bases from V and 1 base from J, with 11 bases between. This CDR3 comprises 14 residues. The germline gives CDR1 SGHAT, CDR2 FQNNGV. Recent vaccinations or acute infections were absent in the healthy HIV-negative adult donors. Using immunoSEQ multiplex PCR, the repertoire was profiled, and TCRdb retains in-frame clones only, with some absent. In the table there are more than 1.2 million clones, about 98.5% of which are singletons. The sample taken for sequencing was naive CD4+ T cells sorted from blood. Subset noted: CD45RA+ positively selected. The V call is TRBV11-2, the J call TRBJ1-1; D uncertain. The clonotype was recovered from a young man in good health. CDR3 in amino acids: CASSERLGNTEAFF. The CDR3 bases are TGTGCCAGCAGCGAGAGATTGGGGAACACTGAAGCTTTCTTT.